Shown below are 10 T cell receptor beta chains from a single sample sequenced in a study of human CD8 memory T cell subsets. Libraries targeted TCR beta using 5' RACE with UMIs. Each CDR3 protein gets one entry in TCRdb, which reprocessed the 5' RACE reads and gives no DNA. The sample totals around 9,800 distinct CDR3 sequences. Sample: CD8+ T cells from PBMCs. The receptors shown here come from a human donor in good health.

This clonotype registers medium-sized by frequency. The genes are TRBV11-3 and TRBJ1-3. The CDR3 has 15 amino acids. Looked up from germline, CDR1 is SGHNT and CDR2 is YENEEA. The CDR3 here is CASAHSELSGNTIYF.

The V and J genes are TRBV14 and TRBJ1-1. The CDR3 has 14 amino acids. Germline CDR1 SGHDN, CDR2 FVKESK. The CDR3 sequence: CASSQDSHYHEAFF.

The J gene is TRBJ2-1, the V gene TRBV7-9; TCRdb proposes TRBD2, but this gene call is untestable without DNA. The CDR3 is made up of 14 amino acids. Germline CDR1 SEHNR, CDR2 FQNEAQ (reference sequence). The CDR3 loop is CASSTTLAGNEQFF.

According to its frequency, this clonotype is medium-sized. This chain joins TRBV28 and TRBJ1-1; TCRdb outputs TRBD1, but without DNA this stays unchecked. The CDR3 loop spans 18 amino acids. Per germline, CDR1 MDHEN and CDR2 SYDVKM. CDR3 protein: CASSTYFGFSGIAAEAFF. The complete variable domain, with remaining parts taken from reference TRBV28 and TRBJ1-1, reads DVKVTQSSRYLVKRTGEKVFLECVQDMDHENMFWYRQDPGLGLRLIYFSYDVKMKEKGDIPEGYSVSREKKERFSLILESASTNQTSMYLCASSTYFGFSGIAAEAFFGQGTRLTVV.

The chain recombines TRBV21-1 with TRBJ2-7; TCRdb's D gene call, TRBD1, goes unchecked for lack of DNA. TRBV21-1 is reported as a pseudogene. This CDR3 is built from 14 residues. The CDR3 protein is CASTWGPQPYEQYF.

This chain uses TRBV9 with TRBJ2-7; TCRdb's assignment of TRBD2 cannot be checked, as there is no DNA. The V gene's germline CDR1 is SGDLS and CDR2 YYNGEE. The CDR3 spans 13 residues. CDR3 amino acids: CASSGTSDYEQYF.

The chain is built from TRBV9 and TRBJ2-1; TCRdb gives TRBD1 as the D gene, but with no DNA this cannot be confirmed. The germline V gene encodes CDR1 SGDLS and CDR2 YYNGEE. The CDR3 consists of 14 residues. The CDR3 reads CASSFRSGGNEQFF.

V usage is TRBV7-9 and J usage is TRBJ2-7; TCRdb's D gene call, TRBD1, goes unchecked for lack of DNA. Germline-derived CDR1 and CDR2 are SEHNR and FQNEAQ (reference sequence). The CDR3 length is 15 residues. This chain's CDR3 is CASTTWTGSSYEQYF.

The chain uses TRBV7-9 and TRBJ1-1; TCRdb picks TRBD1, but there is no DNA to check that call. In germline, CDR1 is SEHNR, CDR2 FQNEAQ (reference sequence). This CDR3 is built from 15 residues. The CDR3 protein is CASSLGDSMNTEAFF.

CDR3: CASSLVGAEGGEQYF. The rearrangement uses TRBV7-9 and TRBJ2-7; the TRBD1 assignment by TCRdb is unverifiable without DNA. This CDR3 comprises 15 residues. CDR1 SEHNR and CDR2 FQNEAQ come from the germline V gene (reference sequence).